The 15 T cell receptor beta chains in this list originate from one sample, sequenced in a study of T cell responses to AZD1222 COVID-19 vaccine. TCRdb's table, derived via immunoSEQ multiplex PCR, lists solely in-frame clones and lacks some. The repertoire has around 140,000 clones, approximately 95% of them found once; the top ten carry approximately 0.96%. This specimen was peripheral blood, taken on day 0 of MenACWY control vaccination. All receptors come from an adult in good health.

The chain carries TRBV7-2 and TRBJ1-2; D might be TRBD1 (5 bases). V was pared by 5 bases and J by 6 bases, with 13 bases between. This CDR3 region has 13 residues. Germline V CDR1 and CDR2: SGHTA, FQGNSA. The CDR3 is CASSPEGRHGYTF. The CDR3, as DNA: TGTGCCAGCAGCCCAGAGGGGCGGCATGGCTACACCTTC.

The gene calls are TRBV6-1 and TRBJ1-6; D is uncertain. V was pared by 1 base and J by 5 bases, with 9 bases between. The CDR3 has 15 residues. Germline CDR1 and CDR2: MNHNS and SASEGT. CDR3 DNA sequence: TGTGCCAGCAGTGAAGGAAGTTGGAATAATTCACCCCTCCACTTT. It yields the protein CASSEGSWNNSPLHF.

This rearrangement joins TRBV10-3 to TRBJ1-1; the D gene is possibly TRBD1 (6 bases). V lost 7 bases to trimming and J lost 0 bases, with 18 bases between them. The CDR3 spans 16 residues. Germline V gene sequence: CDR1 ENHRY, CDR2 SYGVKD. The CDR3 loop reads CAITPSQGRLNTEAFF. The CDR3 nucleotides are TGTGCCATCACTCCATCACAGGGCAGGCTGAACACTGAAGCTTTCTTT.

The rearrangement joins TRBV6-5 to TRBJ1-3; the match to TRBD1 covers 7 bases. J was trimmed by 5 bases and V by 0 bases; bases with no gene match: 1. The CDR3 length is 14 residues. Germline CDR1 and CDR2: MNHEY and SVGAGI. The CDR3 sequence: CASSYSQGRNTIYF. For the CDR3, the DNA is TGTGCCAGCAGTTACTCACAGGGGAGAAACACCATATATTTT.

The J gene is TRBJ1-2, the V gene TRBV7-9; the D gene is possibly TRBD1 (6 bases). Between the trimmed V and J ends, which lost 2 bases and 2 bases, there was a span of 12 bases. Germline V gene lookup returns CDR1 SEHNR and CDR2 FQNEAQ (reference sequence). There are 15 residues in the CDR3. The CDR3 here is CASSLTGQRNYGYTF. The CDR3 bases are TGTGCCAGCAGCTTAACGGGACAAAGAAACTATGGCTACACCTTC.

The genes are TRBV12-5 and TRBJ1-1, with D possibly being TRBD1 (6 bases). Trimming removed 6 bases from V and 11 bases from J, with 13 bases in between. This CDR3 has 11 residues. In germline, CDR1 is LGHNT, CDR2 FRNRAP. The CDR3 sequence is CASGNHRVAFF. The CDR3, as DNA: TGTGCTAGTGGCAACCACAGGGTTGCTTTCTTT.

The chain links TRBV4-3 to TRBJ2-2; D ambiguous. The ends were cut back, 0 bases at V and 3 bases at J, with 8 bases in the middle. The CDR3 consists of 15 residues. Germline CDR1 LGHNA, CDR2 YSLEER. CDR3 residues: CASSQDYQHTGELFF. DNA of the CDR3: TGCGCCAGCAGCCAAGATTATCAGCACACCGGGGAGCTGTTTTTT.

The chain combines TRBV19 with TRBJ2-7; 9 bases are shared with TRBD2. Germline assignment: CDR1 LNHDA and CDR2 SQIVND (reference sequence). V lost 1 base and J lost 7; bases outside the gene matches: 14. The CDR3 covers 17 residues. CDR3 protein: CASSIAPAAGGAAEQYF. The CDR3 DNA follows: TGTGCCAGTAGTATAGCCCCCGCAGCGGGGGGCGCCGCGGAGCAGTACTTC.

The CDR3 sequence: CASSARPGTGPGNEQFF. CDR3 DNA sequence: TGTGCCAGCAGCGCCCGCCCCGGGACTGGTCCAGGGAATGAGCAGTTCTTC. The V call is TRBV9, the J call TRBJ2-1; D might be TRBD2 (6 bases). The length of the CDR3 is 17 residues. Trimming removed 3 bases at V and 7 bases at J, with 23 bases between. Germline loops: CDR1 SGDLS, CDR2 YYNGEE.

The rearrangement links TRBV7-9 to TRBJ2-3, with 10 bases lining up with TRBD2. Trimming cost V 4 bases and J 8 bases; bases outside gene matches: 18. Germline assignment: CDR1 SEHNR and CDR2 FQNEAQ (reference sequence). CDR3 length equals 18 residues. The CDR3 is CASSSYSSGGWGISTQYF. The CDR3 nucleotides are TGTGCCAGCAGCTCTTACTCTAGCGGGGGATGGGGGATCAGTACGCAGTATTTT.

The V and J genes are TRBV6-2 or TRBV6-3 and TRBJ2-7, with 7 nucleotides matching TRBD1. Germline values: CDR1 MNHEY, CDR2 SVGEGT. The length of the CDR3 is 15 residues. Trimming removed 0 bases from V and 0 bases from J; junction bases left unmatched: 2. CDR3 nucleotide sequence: TGTGCCAGCAGTTACTCACAGGGGTACTCCTACGAGCAGTACTTC. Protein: CASSYSQGYSYEQYF.

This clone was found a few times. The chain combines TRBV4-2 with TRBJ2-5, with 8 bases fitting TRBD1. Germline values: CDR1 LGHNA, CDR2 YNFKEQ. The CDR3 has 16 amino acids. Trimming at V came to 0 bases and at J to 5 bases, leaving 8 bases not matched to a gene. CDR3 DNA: TGTGCCAGCAGCCAAGAAAGGGCAGGGGGCGCGGAGACCCAGTACTTC. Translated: CASSQERAGGAETQYF.

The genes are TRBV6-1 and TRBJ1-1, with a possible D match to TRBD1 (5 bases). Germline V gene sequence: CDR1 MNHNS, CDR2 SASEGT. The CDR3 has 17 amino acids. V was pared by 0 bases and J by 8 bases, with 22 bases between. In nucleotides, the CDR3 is TGTGCCAGCAGTGAAGCTGAGCCAGGGCTTCCCCCACCCGAAGCTTTCTTT. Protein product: CASSEAEPGLPPPEAFF.

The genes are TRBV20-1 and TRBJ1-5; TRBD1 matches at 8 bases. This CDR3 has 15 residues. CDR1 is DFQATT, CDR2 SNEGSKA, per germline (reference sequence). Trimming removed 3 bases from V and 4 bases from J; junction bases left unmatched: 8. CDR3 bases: TGCAGTGCTAGTTCTCAGGGGGCGGGAAATCAGCCCCAGCATTTT. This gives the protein CSASSQGAGNQPQHF.

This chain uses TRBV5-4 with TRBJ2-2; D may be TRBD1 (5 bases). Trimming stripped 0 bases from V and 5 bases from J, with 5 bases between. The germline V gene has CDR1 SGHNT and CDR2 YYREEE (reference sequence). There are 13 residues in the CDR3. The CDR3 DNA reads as TGTGCCAGCAGCTTGGCAGGGACCGGGGAGCTGTTTTTT. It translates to CASSLAGTGELFF.